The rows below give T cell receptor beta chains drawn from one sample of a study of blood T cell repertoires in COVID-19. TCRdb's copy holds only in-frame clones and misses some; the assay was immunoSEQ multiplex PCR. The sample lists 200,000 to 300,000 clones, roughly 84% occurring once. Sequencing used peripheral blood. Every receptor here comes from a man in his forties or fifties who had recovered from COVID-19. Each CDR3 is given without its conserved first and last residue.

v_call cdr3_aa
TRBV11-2 ASSIPTSGLETQY
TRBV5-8 ASSLTGFDYGYT
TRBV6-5 ASSYSITGGKEKLF
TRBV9 ASSANRETQY
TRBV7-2 ASSLSVTGELF
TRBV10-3 AISESTAGAYNEQF
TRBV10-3 AVSEGQSVDGYT
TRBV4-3 ASRNKYQGSWADTQY
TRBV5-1 ASSPQGSNQPQH
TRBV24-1 ATSAGTRAYNEQF
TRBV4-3 ASSTGLAAPNEQF
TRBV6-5 ASSPRSNQNTEAF
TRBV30 AWSEDLSNQPQH